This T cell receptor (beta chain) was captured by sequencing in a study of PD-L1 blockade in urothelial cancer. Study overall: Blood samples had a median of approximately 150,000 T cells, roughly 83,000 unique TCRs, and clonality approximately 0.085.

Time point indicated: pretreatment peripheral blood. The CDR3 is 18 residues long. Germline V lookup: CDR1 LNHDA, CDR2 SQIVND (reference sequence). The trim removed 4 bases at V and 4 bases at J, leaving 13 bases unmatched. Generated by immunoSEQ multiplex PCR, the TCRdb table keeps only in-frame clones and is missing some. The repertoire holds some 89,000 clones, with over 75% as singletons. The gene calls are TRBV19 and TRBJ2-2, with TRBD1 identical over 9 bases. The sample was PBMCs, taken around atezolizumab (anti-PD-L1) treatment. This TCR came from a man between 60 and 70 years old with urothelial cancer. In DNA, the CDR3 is TGTGCCAGTAGTAGAAACTCGGGACAGGGAGGAAGCACCGGGGAGCTGTTTTTT. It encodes CASSRNSGQGGSTGELFF.